This TCR beta chain was captured by sequencing in a study of long-term antiretroviral therapy in people with HIV. This clone came up once. Survey-level resolution applied to immunoSEQ assay v3.0. Measured with immunoSEQ multiplex PCR; TCRdb has only the in-frame clones, and not every one. The repertoire holds around 27,000 clones, with about 90% as singletons. The origin of this receptor is a man aged 30 to 39 with HIV. The source was unsorted PBMCs, collected less than 4.7 years after starting antiretroviral therapy.

DNA for the CDR3: TGTGCCAGCAGCTTAGACGGCCAGCTTCTCCAAGAGACCCAGTACTTC. Protein product: CASSLDGQLLQETQYF. V is TRBV7-9 and J is TRBJ2-5, with D uncertain. This CDR3 is 16 amino acids long. CDR1 and CDR2 from the germline V gene are SEHNR and FQNEAQ (reference sequence). The germline V and J ends were trimmed by 1 base and 1 base, with 13 bases remaining between them. The full variable domain, rest sourced from reference TRBV7-9 and TRBJ2-5, is DTGVSQNPRHKITKRGQNVTFRCDPISEHNRLYWYRQTLGQGPEFLTYFQNEAQLEKSRLLSDRFSAERPKGSFSTLEIQRTEQGDSAMYLCASSLDGQLLQETQYFGPGTRLLVL.